One sample yielded the 24 T cell receptor beta chains listed below, sequenced in a study of T cells in Graves' hyperthyroidism and ophthalmopathy. Researchers took RNA transcripts and amplified the TCR beta CDR3 regions from them. A first-round RT-PCR of the TCR CDR3 used the HTBI primer set. TCRdb redid the calling of the multiplex PCR reads with MiXCR, one entry per CDR3 protein. The sample gives 690,000 or so distinct CDR3 sequences, under 20% of which show up once; approximately 16% is in the top ten. Sequencing input: blood. These receptors originate from a woman aged 45-60 years with Graves' hyperthyroidism that later progressed to Graves' ophthalmopathy.

The table lists this clonotype with many counts. This rearrangement joins TRBV5-1 to TRBJ1-2; D ambiguous. In germline, CDR1 is SGHRS, CDR2 YFSETQ. CDR3 size: 15 residues. The ends were cut back, 0 bases at V and 4 bases at J, with 13 bases in the middle. For the CDR3, the DNA is TGCGCCAGCAGCTTGGCTACAGATTTTGGCTATGGCTACACCTTC. This gives the protein CASSLATDFGYGYTF. The full variable domain, rest sourced from reference TRBV5-1 and TRBJ1-2, is KAGVTQTPRYLIKTRGQQVTLSCSPISGHRSVSWYQQTPGQGLQFLFEYFSETQRNKGNFPGRFSGRQFSNSRSEMNVSTLELGDSALYLCASSLATDFGYGYTFGSGTRLTVV.

The V and J genes are TRBV4-2 and TRBJ1-1; D remains ambiguous. This CDR3 contains 17 residues. V lost 0 bases and J 0 bases, leaving 14 bases between the germline ends. Germline lookup yields CDR1 LGHNA and CDR2 YNFKEQ. CDR3 sequence reads: CASSQEGRPWLNTEAFF. Written as DNA, the CDR3 is TGTGCCAGCAGCCAAGAGGGCCGTCCTTGGTTGAACACTGAAGCTTTCTTT.

This clonotype came up a few times. The rearrangement joins TRBV6-1 to TRBJ1-2; D perhaps matches TRBD1 (5 bases). V shed 7 bases and J shed 4 bases, with 10 bases lying between them. CDR1 and CDR2 (germline): MNHNS, SASEGT. The CDR3 is made up of 12 amino acids. The CDR3 protein is CASKLRGYGYTF. The CDR3 nucleotides are TGTGCCAGCAAGCTAAGGGGCTATGGCTACACCTTC.

This sequence joins TRBV7-9 and TRBJ2-2; TRBD1 agrees at 10 bases. The germline gives CDR1 SEHNR, CDR2 FQNEAQ (reference sequence). The trim removed 4 bases at V and 4 bases at J, leaving 15 bases unmatched. CDR3 length: 19 residues. The CDR3 DNA sequence: TGTGCCAGCAGCTCCCCGACAGGGGGCTTTGTTATCGTCACCGGGGAGCTGTTTTTT. Translated, it gives CASSSPTGGFVIVTGELFF. Drawing the rest from reference TRBV7-9 and TRBJ2-2, the complete variable domain is DTGVSQNPRHKITKRGQNVTFRCDPISEHNRLYWYRQTLGQGPEFLTYFQNEAQLEKSRLLSDRFSAERPKGSFSTLEIQRTEQGDSAMYLCASSSPTGGFVIVTGELFFGEGSRLTVL.

This clonotype was seen repeatedly, ten times or more. The chain's CDR3 is CASSLLAGGPTQYF. CDR3 DNA: TGTGCCAGCAGCTTACTAGCGGGGGGGCCGACCCAGTACTTC. The chain combines TRBV7-2 with TRBJ2-5; 12 bases fit TRBD2. The CDR3 is 14 residues long. CDR1 is SGHTA, CDR2 FQGNSA, per germline. With 2 bases clipped from V and 7 bases from J, the junction kept 2 bases outside the gene matches. The full variable domain, its missing parts supplied by reference TRBV7-2 and TRBJ2-5, is GAGVSQSPSNKVTEKGKDVELRCDPISGHTALYWYRQSLGQGLEFLIYFQGNSAPDKSGLPSDRFSAERTGGSVSTLTIQRTQQEDSAVYLCASSLLAGGPTQYFGPGTRLLVL.

This clonotype was observed many times. This clone may be a read error of a much larger clone one base away. V is TRBV12-3 or TRBV12-4 and J is TRBJ1-1; D is unclear. Trimming left V 3 bases short and J 5 bases short, with 10 bases between. This CDR3 contains 13 residues. The CDR3 bases are TGTGCCAGCAGTTTCGGGAAAGATACTGAAGCTTTCTTT. Its translation: CASSFGKDTEAFF.

V is TRBV19 and J is TRBJ1-1, with a possible D match to TRBD1 (5 bases). This CDR3 is built from 13 residues. Trimming removed 6 bases from V and 5 bases from J, with 13 bases in between. Per the germline V gene, CDR1 is LNHDA and CDR2 is SQIVND (reference sequence). CDR3 sequence reads: CASSDSLGTEAFF. CDR3 bases: TGTGCCAGTAGCGACAGTCTGGGTACTGAAGCTTTCTTT.

The chain has TRBV3-1 and TRBJ2-5; TRBD1 might be the D (6 bases). CDR1 is LGHDT, CDR2 YNNKEL, per germline (reference sequence). The length of the CDR3 is 15 residues. Trimming left V 3 bases short and J 2 bases short, with 13 bases between. In nucleotides, the CDR3 is TGTGCCAGCAGCCAGACAGGAACAGCACAAGAGACCCAGTACTTC. Translated, it gives CASSQTGTAQETQYF.

This clonotype occurred many times. The gene calls are TRBV15 and TRBJ1-1; D not certain. V was cut by 5 bases and J by 11 bases, with 18 bases left in between. Per the germline V gene, CDR1 is LNHNV and CDR2 is YYDKDF (reference sequence). The CDR3 extends over 13 amino acids. The CDR3 sequence: CATSSDRPAVAFF. The CDR3, as DNA: TGTGCCACCAGCTCAGACCGTCCCGCGGTGGCTTTCTTT.

Remarks on this clonotype: A read error is possible here, since a much larger clone lies one base away. DNA for the CDR3: TGTGCCAGCAGGACTCCACGGGACATCTCCGAAGCTTCCTTT. Translation: CASRTPRDISEASF. The chain uses TRBV2 and TRBJ1-1; maybe TRBD1 (6 bases). The CDR3 has 14 residues. CDR1 is SNHLY and CDR2 is FYNNEI in the germline V gene.

This clonotype was found many times. This sequence joins TRBV30 and TRBJ2-7; 8 bases are a match to TRBD1. J was trimmed by 3 bases and V by 7 bases; bases with no gene match: 8. The CDR3 is 13 residues long. The germline V gene encodes CDR1 GTSNPN and CDR2 SVGIG (reference sequence). Here the CDR3 reads CAYATGADYEQYF. CDR3 sequence (DNA): TGTGCCTACGCGACAGGGGCGGACTACGAGCAGTACTTC.

In this sample, this clonotype turned up a few times. This rearrangement joins TRBV29-1 to TRBJ2-2, with 9 bases matching TRBD1. J gave up 4 bases and V 6 bases, and 3 bases lay outside the gene matches. The germline V gene has CDR1 SQVTM and CDR2 ANQGSEA. The CDR3 loop spans 13 amino acids. CDR3 sequence: CSVGQGRTGELFF. For the CDR3, the DNA is TGCAGCGTGGGACAGGGCCGCACCGGGGAGCTGTTTTTT.

This clonotype came up many times. The chain recombines TRBV20-1 with TRBJ2-3; 9 bases agree with TRBD2. The germline V gene has CDR1 DFQATT and CDR2 SNEGSKA (reference sequence). V dropped 3 bases and J dropped 0; count of bases not matched to a gene: 4. The CDR3 has 15 amino acids. The CDR3 loop is CSARSSGVSTDTQYF. DNA for the CDR3: TGCAGTGCTAGGTCTAGCGGGGTTAGCACAGATACGCAGTATTTT.

This clonotype was found a few times. This chain links TRBV6-4 with TRBJ1-1; D gene unclear. Between the trimmed V and J ends, which lost 0 bases and 2 bases, there was a span of 4 bases. The CDR3 consists of 13 residues. The germline V gene has CDR1 MRHNA and CDR2 SNTAGT. The CDR3 DNA reads as TGTGCCAGCAGTGACTCGGACAACACTGAAGCTTTCTTT. This codes for CASSDSDNTEAFF.

The rearrangement links TRBV27 to TRBJ1-4, with TRBD1 identical over 8 bases. The J segment lost 4 bases and the V segment lost 4 bases, leaving 8 bases of the junction unmatched. The germline V gene encodes CDR1 MNHEY and CDR2 SMNVEV (reference sequence). The CDR3 is 16 residues long. CDR3 bases: TGTGCCAGCAGTTCAGAGACAGGGGTTATTAATGAAAAACTGTTTTTT. Translating it yields CASSSETGVINEKLFF.

V gene TRBV19 combines with J gene TRBJ2-7; a weak D match, TRBD1 (6 bases). The germline CDR1 and CDR2 sequences are LNHDA and SQIVND (reference sequence). Trimming took 2 bases from V and 2 from J, leaving 10 bases between them. The CDR3 contains 14 residues. The CDR3 sequence: CASSITAGAYEQYF. CDR3 nucleotide sequence: TGTGCCAGTAGTATAACTGCAGGGGCCTACGAGCAGTACTTC. Full variable domain (rest looked up from reference TRBV19 and TRBJ2-7): DGGITQSPKYLFRKEGQNVTLSCEQNLNHDAMYWYRQDPGQGLRLIYYSQIVNDFQKGDIAEGYSVSREKKESFPLTVTSAQKNPTAFYLCASSITAGAYEQYFGPGTRLTVT.

This clonotype was seen more than once but under ten times. The rearrangement links TRBV2 to TRBJ2-2, with unresolved D. The germline V gene has CDR1 SNHLY and CDR2 FYNNEI. This CDR3 is 15 amino acids long. V shed 1 base and J shed 2 bases, with 8 bases lying between them. The CDR3 DNA follows: TGTGCCAGCAGTGAAGTGTCAGGCAACACCGGGGAGCTGTTTTTT. This translates into CASSEVSGNTGELFF.

This rearrangement joins TRBV2 to TRBJ1-6, with D maybe TRBD1 (5 bases). In germline, CDR1 is SNHLY, CDR2 FYNNEI. CDR3 length: 15 amino acids. Trimming cost V 4 bases and J 7 bases, with 14 bases left between them. CDR3 residues: CASSGLRAGNSPLHF. The DNA of the CDR3 is TGTGCCAGCAGTGGGCTCAGGGCGGGAAATTCACCCCTCCACTTT.

V usage is TRBV5-6 and J usage is TRBJ1-4, with a tentative D call TRBD1 (6 bases). Between the trimmed V and J ends, which lost 4 bases and 5 bases, there was a span of 15 bases. The CDR3 has 15 amino acids. Germline-derived CDR1 and CDR2 are SGHDT and YYEEEE. The CDR3 nucleotides are TGTGCCAGCAGCCAGGGGCAACTTAAGAATGAAAAACTGTTTTTT. Amino acids: CASSQGQLKNEKLFF.

V is TRBV9 and J is TRBJ1-6; TRBD1 might be the D (6 bases). Trimming shortened V by 7 bases and J by 7 bases, and 15 bases separated the two germline ends. In germline, CDR1 is SGDLS, CDR2 YYNGEE. CDR3 length: 14 amino acids. The CDR3 loop reads CASGQQGVNSPLHF. The CDR3 DNA reads TGTGCCAGCGGGCAACAGGGTGTAAATTCACCCCTCCACTTT.

This sequence joins TRBV7-6 and TRBJ1-1; tentatively, D is TRBD1 (5 bases). The CDR3 length is 15 residues. Germline lookup yields CDR1 SGHVS and CDR2 FNYEAQ. The V end was cut by 4 bases, the J end by 3 bases, with 15 bases between. The CDR3 DNA reads TGTGCCAGCAGCTCGGACACAGGTGGGGACACTGAAGCTTTCTTT. It is translated as CASSSDTGGDTEAFF.

The chain carries TRBV7-2 and TRBJ1-1; 7 bases fit TRBD1. The CDR3 extends over 17 amino acids. Looked up from germline, CDR1 is SGHTA and CDR2 is FQGNSA. The trim removed 5 bases at V and 7 bases at J, leaving 19 bases unmatched. CDR3 sequence (DNA): TGTGCCAGCAGCCAGGGGGGGCGGAGTTGGAGTTGGGGTGAAGCTTTCTTT. Amino acids: CASSQGGRSWSWGEAFF. Filled out from reference TRBV7-2 and TRBJ1-1, the complete variable domain reads GAGVSQSPSNKVTEKGKDVELRCDPISGHTALYWYRQSLGQGLEFLIYFQGNSAPDKSGLPSDRFSAERTGGSVSTLTIQRTQQEDSAVYLCASSQGGRSWSWGEAFFGQGTRLTVV.

Many counts were recorded for this clonotype. The chain is built from TRBV18 and TRBJ2-3; 8 nucleotides align to TRBD1. V gave up 6 bases and J gave up 2 bases; unmatched junction bases: 7. The CDR3 totals 15 residues. In germline, CDR1 is KGHSH, CDR2 LQKENI. CDR3 region: CASSLGQGNTDTQYF. DNA of the CDR3: TGTGCCAGCTCCCTAGGACAGGGAAACACAGATACGCAGTATTTT.

This clonotype was seen once. This chain uses TRBV9 with TRBJ2-6; a possible D gene is TRBD1 (5 bases). Germline assignment: CDR1 SGDLS and CDR2 YYNGEE. The V end lost 4 bases, the J end lost 0 bases, and 11 bases lay between the germline ends. The CDR3 runs to 16 residues. The CDR3 DNA reads TGTGCCAGCAGCTCGACAGTTGACTCTGGGGCCAACGTCCTGACTTTC. It encodes CASSSTVDSGANVLTF.